This T cell receptor (beta chain) was retrieved from a study of T cell repertoires in cytomegalovirus infection. As for the study in general: Through public TCR beta signatures, both CMV infection and matching HLA type were indicated. Regarding the study as a whole: The ex vivo response showed dominance by HLA-C-restricted CMV-specific TCR beta clonotypes.

A remark on this clonotype: Its antigen is unknown.

V lost 8 bases, J lost 8 bases, and 13 bases lay in between. There are 12 residues in the CDR3. TCRdb independently ran MiXCR on the reads; one entry per CDR3 protein. The table includes hundreds of thousands of distinct CDR3 sequences, under 45% detected once. Sequencing used cultured PBMCs, obtained from culture after CMV antigen stimulation. The chain has TRBV12-3 or TRBV12-4 and TRBJ1-5; D is unresolved. This clonotype was sampled from a human donor in good health (CMV status not recorded). Some clones in this sample may be carry-over from other donors' samples. CDR3 sequence (DNA): TGTGCCAGCGCCAACCCCGCCGAGCCCCAGCATTTT. Residues: CASANPAEPQHF.